These T cell receptor beta chains were read from a single sample in a study of T cells in Graves' hyperthyroidism and ophthalmopathy. TCRdb re-called the multiplex PCR reads through MiXCR, storing one row per CDR3 protein. Seen here are 730,000 or so distinct CDR3 sequences, under 20% observed once, and the top ten hold 16%. The sample was blood. Receptor source: a woman in her 50s with Graves' hyperthyroidism that later progressed to Graves' ophthalmopathy. Each CDR3 is given with its conserved first and last residue. A D gene is named only where the DNA matches it firmly. The listing skips clone size in some rows; elsewhere it reads once, few, many or a size class.

J gene | clone size | V gene | D gene | CDR3 DNA | CDR3 protein
TRBJ1-1 | many | TRBV3-1 | NA | TGTGCCAGCAGCCCACAGGGTATCCCTGAAGCTTTCTTT | CASSPQGIPEAFF
TRBJ1-2 | few | TRBV12-3/TRBV12-4 | NA | TGTGCCAGCAGTTTAGATAGAGAGGGCTATGGCTACACCTTC | CASSLDREGYGYTF
TRBJ1-5 | few | TRBV6-1 | TRBD1 | TGTGCCAGCAGACGGACAGGGGGCGAACAGCCCCAGCATTTT | CASRRTGGEQPQHF
TRBJ2-7 | NA | TRBV10-2 | NA | TGCGCCAGCGCTGAATCCTACGAGCAGTACTTC | CASAESYEQYF
TRBJ2-5 | NA | TRBV9 | TRBD2 | TGTGCCAGCAGCCCCCGTCTGGGGGGGAGGCAAGAGACCCAGTACTTC | CASSPRLGGRQETQYF
TRBJ1-1 | NA | TRBV12-3/TRBV12-4 | TRBD1 | TGTGCCAGCAGTTTTCGGACAGGGAAGACTGAAGCTTTCTTT | CASSFRTGKTEAFF
TRBJ2-3 | many | TRBV20-1 | NA | TGCAGTGCCAACCGGGGGGCTGGTGATACGCAGTATTTT | CSANRGAGDTQYF
TRBJ1-2 | NA | TRBV9 | NA | TGTGCCAGCAGCCCCCGGTCACGGGTGGGCTATGGCTACACCTTC | CASSPRSRVGYGYTF
TRBJ1-2 | many | TRBV20-1 | NA | TGCAGTGCCCTGGAGACCTCTGGCTACACCTTC | CSALETSGYTF
TRBJ2-1 | NA | TRBV10-2 | NA | TGCGCCAGCAGTGAGACTAGCCCCCTCTACAATGAGCAGTTCTTC | CASSETSPLYNEQFF
TRBJ2-5 | many | TRBV7-9 | TRBD1 | TGTGCCAGCAGCTCGACAGGGGAAGGGGGAGAGACCCAGTACTTC | CASSSTGEGGETQYF
TRBJ2-3 | many | TRBV11-2 | NA | TGTGCCAGCACCCTGATGGGTGGTATTGGCACAGATACGCAGTATTTT | CASTLMGGIGTDTQYF
TRBJ1-5 | NA | TRBV12-3/TRBV12-4 | NA | TGTGCCAGCAGTAGGACGGAAGGGTCACGGCCCCAGCATTTT | CASSRTEGSRPQHF
TRBJ2-5 | many | TRBV7-9 | NA | TGTGCCAGCAGCTTACTGGGGGAGACCCAGTACTTC | CASSLLGETQYF
TRBJ2-1 | many | TRBV12-3/TRBV12-4 | TRBD1 | TGTGCCAGCAGTTCCTCGGACAGGCTATACAATGAGCAGTTCTTC | CASSSSDRLYNEQFF
TRBJ1-5 | few | TRBV4-1 | TRBD1 | TGCGCCAGCAGCCAGGGACAGGCGGAGCCCCAGCATTTT | CASSQGQAEPQHF
TRBJ1-1 | few | TRBV11-3 | NA | TGTGCCAGCAGCAAGGAGGGGGGTACTGAAGCTTTCTTT | CASSKEGGTEAFF
TRBJ1-1 | NA | TRBV9 | NA | TGTGCCAGCAGCGTAGAACTGGGTACCAACACTGAAGCTTTCTTT | CASSVELGTNTEAFF
TRBJ1-1 | NA | TRBV12-5 | NA | TGTGCTAGTGGTTTGGCAACCAGGAACACTGAAGCTTTCTTT | CASGLATRNTEAFF
TRBJ1-1 | many | TRBV12-3/TRBV12-4 | NA | TGTGCCAGCAGTTTTGAGGGAACTGAAGCTTTCTTT | CASSFEGTEAFF
TRBJ1-6 | NA | TRBV7-9 | NA | TGTGCCAGCAGCTTATATCGGACCGGCTCCTATAATTCACCCCTCCACTTT | CASSLYRTGSYNSPLHF
TRBJ1-4 | few | TRBV10-1 | TRBD1 | TGCGCCAGCCTACTAATCCGGGACAGAGTTAATGAAAAACTGTTTTTT | CASLLIRDRVNEKLFF
TRBJ1-5 | NA | TRBV19 | NA | TGTGCCAGTAATACAGATGCAGGTGGAGTGGGCAATCAGCCCCAGCATTTT | CASNTDAGGVGNQPQHF
TRBJ2-3 | many | TRBV3-1 | NA | TGTGCCAGCAGCCCACCGACAGAGAGCACAGATACGCAGTATTTT | CASSPPTESTDTQYF
TRBJ1-5 | few | TRBV15 | NA | TGTGCCACCAGCAGAGATCGGGGGCCCGGCAATCAGCCCCAGCATTTT | CATSRDRGPGNQPQHF
TRBJ1-2 | few | TRBV4-1 | TRBD1 | TGCGCCAGCAGCCAAGAAGGAGCAGACAGGGCCTATGGCTACACCTTC | CASSQEGADRAYGYTF
TRBJ2-3 | many | TRBV5-1 | TRBD1 | TGCGCCAGCAGCTCTCGGACAGGGTTAACAGATACGCAGTATTTT | CASSSRTGLTDTQYF
TRBJ1-4 | few | TRBV5-1 | TRBD1 | TGCGCCAGCAGCCCAACAGGGGGGCCCACTAATGAAAAACTGTTTTTT | CASSPTGGPTNEKLFF
TRBJ1-1 | few | TRBV7-9 | NA | TGTGCCAGCAGCTTAGGGTTGACGGCTAACACTGAAGCTTTCTTT | CASSLGLTANTEAFF
TRBJ1-1 | many | TRBV11-2 | TRBD1 | TGTGCCAGCAGCCTACGGGGGGGACAGGGCACTGAAGCTTTCTTT | CASSLRGGQGTEAFF
TRBJ2-3 | NA | TRBV5-6 | TRBD2 | TGTGCCAGCAGCTTTCCAGCGGGGGCCCTGCTTGTTAGCACAGATACGCAGTATTTT | CASSFPAGALLVSTDTQYF
TRBJ1-1 | NA | TRBV27 | NA | TGTGCCAGCAGGACCGGACGTGAAGCTTTCTTT | CASRTGREAFF
TRBJ1-1 | NA | TRBV5-1 | TRBD1 | TGCGCCAGCAGCCCGAGGACAGGGAAGGACAACGCTGAAGCTTTCTTT | CASSPRTGKDNAEAFF
TRBJ2-1 | NA | TRBV20-1 | TRBD1 | TGCAGTGCCAGCGGACAGGGCCCCTACAATGAGCAGTTCTTC | CSASGQGPYNEQFF
TRBJ2-3 | few | TRBV27 | TRBD2 | TGTGCCAGCAGCGGGACTAGCGGGGGATCCACAGATACGCAGTATTTT | CASSGTSGGSTDTQYF
TRBJ2-5 | NA | TRBV11-2 | NA | TGTGCCAGCAGCTTAGATTTTGGGACACCCCTCGGGGAGACCCAGTACTTC | CASSLDFGTPLGETQYF
TRBJ2-3 | many | TRBV11-3 | TRBD1 | TGTGCCAGCAGCTTCGCTGAACAGGGGATTCGGACAGATACGCAGTATTTT | CASSFAEQGIRTDTQYF